This T cell receptor (beta chain) was captured in a study of Graves' ophthalmopathy and Graves' hyperthyroidism. The TCR beta CDR3 regions underwent amplification from RNA transcripts. HTBI primers were used in a first-round RT-PCR, which preceded a second-round multiplex PCR. Each CDR3 protein is one row after TCRdb ran MiXCR on the multiplex PCR reads. The sample gives roughly 700,000 distinct CDR3 sequences, 35% to 50% of which show up once; 44% is in the top ten. In its sample, this clonotype was seen many times. Trimming shortened V by 0 bases and J by 13 bases, and 13 bases separated the two germline ends. Looked up from germline, CDR1 is SGHVS and CDR2 is FQNEAQ. The CDR3 has 13 amino acids.

Sample: peripheral blood. This clonotype was sampled from an adult man with Graves' ophthalmopathy. The rearrangement uses TRBV7-8 and TRBJ1-5; unclear D gene. CDR3 amino acids: CASSLALWGDQHF. DNA of the CDR3: TGTGCCAGCAGCTTAGCGCTCTGGGGAGATCAGCATTTT.